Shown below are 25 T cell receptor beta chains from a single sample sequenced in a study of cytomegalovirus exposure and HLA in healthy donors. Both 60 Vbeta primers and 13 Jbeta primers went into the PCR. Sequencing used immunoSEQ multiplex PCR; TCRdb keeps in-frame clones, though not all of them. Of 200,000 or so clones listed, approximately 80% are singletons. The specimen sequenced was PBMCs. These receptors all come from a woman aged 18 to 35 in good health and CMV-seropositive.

CDR3 nucleotide sequence: TGTGCCAGCAGTGAAGGAGGCGGCAACGTAGATACGCAGTATTTT. Encoded protein: CASSEGGGNVDTQYF. J is TRBJ2-3 and V is TRBV6-1; D not resolved. The CDR3 consists of 15 residues. The germline V gene has CDR1 MNHNS and CDR2 SASEGT. The V gene lost 1 base and the J gene lost 5 bases, with 13 bases spanning the gap.

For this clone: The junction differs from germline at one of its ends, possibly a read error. The CDR3 DNA reads as TGCGCCAGCAGCTCGGTAGCGGGGGGGGTCAACAATGGGCAGTTCTTC. Translating gives CASSSVAGGVNNGQFF. V gene TRBV5-1 combines with J gene TRBJ2-1, with 11 bases that match TRBD2. Germline CDR1 is SGHRS and CDR2 is YFSETQ. The CDR3 is 16 amino acids.

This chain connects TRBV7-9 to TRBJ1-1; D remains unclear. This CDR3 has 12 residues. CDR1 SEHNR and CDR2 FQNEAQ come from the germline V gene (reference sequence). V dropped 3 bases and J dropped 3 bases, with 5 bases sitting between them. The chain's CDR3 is CASSFGDTEAFF. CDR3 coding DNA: TGTGCCAGCAGCTTCGGGGACACTGAAGCTTTCTTT.

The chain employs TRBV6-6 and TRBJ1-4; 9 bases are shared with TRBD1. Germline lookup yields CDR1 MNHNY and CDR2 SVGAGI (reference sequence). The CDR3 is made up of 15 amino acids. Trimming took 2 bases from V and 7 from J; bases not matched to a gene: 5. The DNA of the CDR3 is TGTGCCAGCAGTTACGGACAGGGGATAGGTGAAAAACTGTTTTTT. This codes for CASSYGQGIGEKLFF.

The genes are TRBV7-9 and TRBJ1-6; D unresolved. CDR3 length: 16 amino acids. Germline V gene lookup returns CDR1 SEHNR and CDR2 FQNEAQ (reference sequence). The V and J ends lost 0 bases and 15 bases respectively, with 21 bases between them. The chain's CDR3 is CASSLADVRRLEGLHF. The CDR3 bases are TGTGCCAGCAGCTTAGCTGACGTCAGGCGCTTGGAGGGCCTCCACTTT. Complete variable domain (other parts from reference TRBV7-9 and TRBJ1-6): DTGVSQNPRHKITKRGQNVTFRCDPISEHNRLYWYRQTLGQGPEFLTYFQNEAQLEKSRLLSDRFSAERPKGSFSTLEIQRTEQGDSAMYLCASSLADVRRLEGLHFGNGTRLTVT.

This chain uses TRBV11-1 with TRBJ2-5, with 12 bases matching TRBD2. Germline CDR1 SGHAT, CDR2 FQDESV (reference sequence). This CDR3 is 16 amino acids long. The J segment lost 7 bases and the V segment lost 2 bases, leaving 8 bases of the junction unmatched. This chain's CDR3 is CASSLSLPSGGGTQYF. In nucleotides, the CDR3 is TGTGCCAGCAGCTTAAGTCTCCCTAGCGGGGGGGGGACCCAGTACTTC.

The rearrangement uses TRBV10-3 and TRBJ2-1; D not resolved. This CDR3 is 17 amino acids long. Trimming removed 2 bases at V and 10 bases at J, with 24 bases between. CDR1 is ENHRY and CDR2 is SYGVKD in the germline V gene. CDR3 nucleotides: TGTGCCATCAGTGAGAAAGCCGGTGTGACATCACAAAAGGAGCAGTTCTTC. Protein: CAISEKAGVTSQKEQFF.

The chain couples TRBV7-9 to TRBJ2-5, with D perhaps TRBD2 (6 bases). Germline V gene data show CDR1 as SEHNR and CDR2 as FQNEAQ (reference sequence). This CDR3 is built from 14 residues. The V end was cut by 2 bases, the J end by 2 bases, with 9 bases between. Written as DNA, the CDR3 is TGTGCCAGCAGCTTATTTAGCGGTCAAGAGACCCAGTACTTC. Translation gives CASSLFSGQETQYF. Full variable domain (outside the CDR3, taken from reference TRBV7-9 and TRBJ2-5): DTGVSQNPRHKITKRGQNVTFRCDPISEHNRLYWYRQTLGQGPEFLTYFQNEAQLEKSRLLSDRFSAERPKGSFSTLEIQRTEQGDSAMYLCASSLFSGQETQYFGPGTRLLVL.

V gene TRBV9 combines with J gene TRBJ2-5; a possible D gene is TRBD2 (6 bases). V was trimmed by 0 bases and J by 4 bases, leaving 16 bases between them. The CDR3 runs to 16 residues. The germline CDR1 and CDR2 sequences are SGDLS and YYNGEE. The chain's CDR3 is CASSVGGLLTGETQYF. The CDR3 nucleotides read TGTGCCAGCAGCGTAGGGGGACTCCTGACGGGAGAGACCCAGTACTTC.

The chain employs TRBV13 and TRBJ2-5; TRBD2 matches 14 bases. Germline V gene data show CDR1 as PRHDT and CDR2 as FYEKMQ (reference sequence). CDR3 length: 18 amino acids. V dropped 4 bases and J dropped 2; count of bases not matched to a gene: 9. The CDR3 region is CASSWTSGGLEIQETQYF. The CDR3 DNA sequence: TGTGCCAGCAGCTGGACTAGCGGGGGGTTGGAGATTCAAGAGACCCAGTACTTC.

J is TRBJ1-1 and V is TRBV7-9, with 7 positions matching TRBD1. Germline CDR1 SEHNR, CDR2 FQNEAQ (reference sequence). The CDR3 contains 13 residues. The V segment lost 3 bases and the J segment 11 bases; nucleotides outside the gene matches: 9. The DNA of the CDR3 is TGTGCCAGCAGCTTTACAGGGGCGAATGACGCTTTCTTT. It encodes CASSFTGANDAFF.

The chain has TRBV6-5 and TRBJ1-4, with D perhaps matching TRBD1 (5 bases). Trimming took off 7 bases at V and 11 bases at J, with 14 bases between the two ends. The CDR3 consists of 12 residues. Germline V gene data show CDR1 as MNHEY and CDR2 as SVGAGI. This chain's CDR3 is CASNDQGGKLFF. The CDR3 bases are TGTGCCAGCAACGACCAGGGTGGGAAACTGTTTTTT.

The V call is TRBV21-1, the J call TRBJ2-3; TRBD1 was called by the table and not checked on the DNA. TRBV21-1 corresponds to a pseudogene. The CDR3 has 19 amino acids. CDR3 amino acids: CASSKPRDRGRGGTDTQYF. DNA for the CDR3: TGTGCCAGCAGCAAGCCTAGGGACAGGGGGCGAGGAGGGACAGATACGCAGTATTTT.

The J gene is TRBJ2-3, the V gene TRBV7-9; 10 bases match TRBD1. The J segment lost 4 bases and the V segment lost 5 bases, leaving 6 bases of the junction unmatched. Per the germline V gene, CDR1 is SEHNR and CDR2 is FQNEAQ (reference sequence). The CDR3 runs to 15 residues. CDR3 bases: TGTGCCAGCAGCACCCGGGACAGGGGCGCAGATACGCAGTATTTT. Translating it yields CASSTRDRGADTQYF.

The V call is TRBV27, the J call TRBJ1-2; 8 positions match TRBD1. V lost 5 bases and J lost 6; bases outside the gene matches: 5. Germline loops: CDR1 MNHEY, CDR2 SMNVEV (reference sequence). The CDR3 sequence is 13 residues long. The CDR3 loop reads CASSPRDRNGYTF. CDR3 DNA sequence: TGTGCCAGCAGTCCCCGGGACAGGAATGGCTACACCTTC.

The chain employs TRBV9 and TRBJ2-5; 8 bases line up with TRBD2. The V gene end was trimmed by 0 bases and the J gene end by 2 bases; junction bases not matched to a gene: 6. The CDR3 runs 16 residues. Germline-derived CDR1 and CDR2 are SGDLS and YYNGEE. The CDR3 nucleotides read TGTGCCAGCAGCGTAGGGGGTAGCGGGGAGCAAGAGACCCAGTACTTC. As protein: CASSVGGSGEQETQYF. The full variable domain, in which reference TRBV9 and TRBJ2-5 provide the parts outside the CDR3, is DSGVTQTPKHLITATGQRVTLRCSPRSGDLSVYWYQQSLDQGLQFLIQYYNGEERAKGNILERFSAQQFPDLHSELNLSSLELGDSALYFCASSVGGSGEQETQYFGPGTRLLVL.

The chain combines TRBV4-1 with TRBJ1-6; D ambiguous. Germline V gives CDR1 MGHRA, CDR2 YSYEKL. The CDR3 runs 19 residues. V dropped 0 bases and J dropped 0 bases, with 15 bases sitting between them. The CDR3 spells CASSQDSSGISSYNSPLHF. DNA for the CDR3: TGCGCCAGCAGCCAAGACTCCAGCGGAATCAGCTCCTATAATTCACCCCTCCACTTT.

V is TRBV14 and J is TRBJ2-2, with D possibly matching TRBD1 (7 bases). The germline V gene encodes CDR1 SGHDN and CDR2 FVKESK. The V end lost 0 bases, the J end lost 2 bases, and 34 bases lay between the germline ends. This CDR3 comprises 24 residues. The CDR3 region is CASSQDLGGRTLHSRDRNTGELFF. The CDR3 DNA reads TGTGCCAGCAGCCAAGATCTGGGGGGCAGGACATTACACTCCCGGGACAGAAACACCGGGGAGCTGTTTTTT. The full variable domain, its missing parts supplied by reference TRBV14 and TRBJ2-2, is EAGVTQFPSHSVIEKGQTVTLRCDPISGHDNLYWYRRVMGKEIKFLLHFVKESKQDESGMPNNRFLAERTGGTYSTLKVQPAELEDSGVYFCASSQDLGGRTLHSRDRNTGELFFGEGSRLTVL.

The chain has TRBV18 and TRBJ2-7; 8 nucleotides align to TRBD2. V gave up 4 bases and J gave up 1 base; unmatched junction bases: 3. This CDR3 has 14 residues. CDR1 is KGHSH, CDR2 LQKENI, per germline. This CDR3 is CASSLAGSSYEQYV. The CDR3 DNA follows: TGTGCCAGCTCACTAGCGGGGTCGTCCTACGAGCAGTACGTC.

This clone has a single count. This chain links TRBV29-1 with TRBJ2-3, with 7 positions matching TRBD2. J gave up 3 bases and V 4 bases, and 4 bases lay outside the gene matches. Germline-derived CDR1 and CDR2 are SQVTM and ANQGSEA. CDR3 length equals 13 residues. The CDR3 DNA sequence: TGCAGCGTTGTACAAGCGGGGACAGATACGCAGTATTTT. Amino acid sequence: CSVVQAGTDTQYF.

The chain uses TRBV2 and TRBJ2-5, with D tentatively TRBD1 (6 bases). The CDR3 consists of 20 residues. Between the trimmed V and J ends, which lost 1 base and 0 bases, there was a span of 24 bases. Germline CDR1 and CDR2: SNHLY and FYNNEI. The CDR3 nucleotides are TGTGCCAGCAGTGAAGTTCGAACAGGGTGGGTTGAGCTGTACCAAGAGACCCAGTACTTC. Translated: CASSEVRTGWVELYQETQYF.

The CDR3 bases are TGTGCCTGGAGTTCAGGGGCAGGAGGCTACACCTTC. Translation: CAWSSGAGGYTF. The V and J genes are TRBV30 and TRBJ1-2; D possibly corresponds to TRBD1 (6 bases). The CDR3 is made up of 12 amino acids. Trimming stripped 2 bases from V and 8 bases from J, with 12 bases between. Germline V gives CDR1 GTSNPN, CDR2 SVGIG (reference sequence). The whole variable domain, filled in from reference TRBV30 and TRBJ1-2, reads SQTIHQWPATLVQPVGSPLSLECTVEGTSNPNLYWYRQAAGRGLQLLFYSVGIGQISSEVPQNLSASRPQDRQFILSSKKLLLSDSGFYLCAWSSGAGGYTFGSGTRLTVV.

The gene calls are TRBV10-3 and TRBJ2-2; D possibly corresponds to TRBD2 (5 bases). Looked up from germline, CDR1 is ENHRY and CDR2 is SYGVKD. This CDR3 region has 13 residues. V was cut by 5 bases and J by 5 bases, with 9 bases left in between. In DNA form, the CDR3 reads TGTGCCATCAGTAATAGCGAGACCGGGGAGCTGTTTTTT. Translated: CAISNSETGELFF.

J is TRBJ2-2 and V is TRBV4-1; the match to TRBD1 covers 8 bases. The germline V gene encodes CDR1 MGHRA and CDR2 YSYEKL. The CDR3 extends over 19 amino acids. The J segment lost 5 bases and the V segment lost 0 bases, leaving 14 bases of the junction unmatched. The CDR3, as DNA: TGCGCCAGCAGCCAAGATCCACTCGACAGGGGAGGAGGGACCGGGGAGCTGTTTTTT. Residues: CASSQDPLDRGGGTGELFF.

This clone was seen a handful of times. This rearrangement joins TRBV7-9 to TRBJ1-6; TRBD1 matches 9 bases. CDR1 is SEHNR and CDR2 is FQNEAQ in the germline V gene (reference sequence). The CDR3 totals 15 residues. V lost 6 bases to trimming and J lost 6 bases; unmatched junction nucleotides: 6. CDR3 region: CASRPKTGGNSPLHF. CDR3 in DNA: TGTGCCAGCAGGCCAAAGACAGGGGGTAATTCACCCCTCCACTTT.